This T cell receptor (beta chain) comes out of a study of T cell repertoires in aging, cancer and after chemotherapy. Study information: Donors were grouped into six age bands spanning 30 or younger through 70 or older. Paired samples before and after chemotherapy came from glioblastoma patients receiving temozolomide-based therapy. Study conclusions and caveats: In healthy donors, age-related TCR diversity loss mainly reflected lost richness. In each cancer cohort, median generation probability increased across chemotherapy, suggesting thymic output rebounded.

Amplification of TCR beta used genomic DNA extracted from peripheral blood. There are a few counts of this clonotype. The antigen is unknown. CDR3 size: 14 residues. The germline gives CDR1 MNHEY, CDR2 SVGAGI. The V end lost 2 bases, the J end lost 4 bases, and 9 bases lay between the germline ends. A mixed TRB-A/B primer pool amplified rearranged TRB by multiplex touch-down PCR. TCRdb used MiXCR to reprocess the multiplex PCR reads, holding one entry per CDR3 protein. The sample has over 8,000 distinct CDR3 sequences, over 40% seen once. The sample comprised blood. The chain uses TRBV6-5 and TRBJ1-5; unclear D gene. The receptor's source is a human donor with a solid tumor. The CDR3 loop reads CASSYQGGNQPQHF. In nucleotides, the CDR3 is TGTGCCAGCAGTTACCAAGGCGGTAATCAGCCCCAGCATTTT.